Listed here is a single T cell receptor beta chain. No more than 2 weeks before study entry, exposed participants had met a case of COVID-19. These data are taken from a study of blood T cell repertoires in COVID-19. The overall study: Spain, Italy and the United States supplied samples that represented acute and convalescent COVID-19. The cDNA or gDNA used as material had been derived from T cells, B-cell-depleted T cells, or PBMCs.

Assay: immunoSEQ multiplex PCR; the TCRdb copy retains only in-frame clones and omits some. The repertoire includes approximately 220,000 clones, around four fifths of them detected once, and about 4.8% sits in the top ten. With 0 bases removed from V and 0 bases from J, the gap between germline ends came to 12 bases. The germline V gene has CDR1 SGHTS and CDR2 YDEGEE. CDR3 length: 16 amino acids. Sequenced material: PBMCs or T cells enriched from blood (not recorded which). The chain couples TRBV5-8 to TRBJ2-5; a possible D gene is TRBD2 (5 bases). This clonotype originated in a woman in her 50s who had been exposed to COVID-19. CDR3 protein: CASSLGSRENQETQYF. The DNA of the CDR3 is TGTGCCAGCAGCTTGGGGAGTAGGGAGAACCAAGAGACCCAGTACTTC. Supplemented by reference TRBV5-8 and TRBJ2-5, the full variable domain reads EAGVTQSPTHLIKTRGQQATLRCSPISGHTSVYWYQQALGLGLQFLLWYDEGEERNRGNFPPRFSGRQFPNYSSELNVNALELEDSALYLCASSLGSRENQETQYFGPGTRLLVL.